The source of this T cell receptor beta chain is a study of blood T cells in healthy people across ages (dated by TCRdb to the mid-2010s). Describing the broader study: In model experiments, roughly one uniquely barcoded TCR beta cDNA molecule per two T cells was captured by template switching. To track age-related changes in TCR beta repertoire diversity, the study relied on deep sequencing normalized with unique cDNA molecular identifiers. Four age groups were formed from the donors: young (average about 15 years), middle-aged (approximately 40), aged (about 62) and long-lived (about 75). Using the same blood draw, the study looked at two additional independent replicas of 1 million unique cDNA reads for two donors, one aged 18 to 29 and the other aged 80 or older. To avoid experimental bias, donors of different ages were randomly spread across the sequencing lanes. The investigation overall reported the following: A strong correlation was found between observed TCR beta diversity and the percentage of naive T cells measured by flow cytometry. Conclusive comparison of naive and antigen-experienced compartments was prevented by the profiling of bulk unsorted PBMCs. The long-lived group showed more naive CD4+ T cells, fewer expanded clones and increased TCR diversity than the aged group, suggesting age selection. As age increased, observed TCR beta diversity per million T cells dropped in a roughly linear way, and a significant reduction was already evident by age 40. Donor CMV infection status was unknown, potentially confounding age-related changes in expanded clonotypes. Estimates of total diversity from one million sequenced T cells were regarded as lower bounds and underestimates.

Including cysteine and phenylalanine, the CDR3 has 16 amino acids. The read is trimmed to its CDR3 DNA, 48 bases read in frame from base 1. CDR1 and CDR2 (MDHEN, SYDVKM) derive from the germline V gene. Trimming at the junction amounts to 7 bases on V and 4 bases on J, and the germline ends lie 22 bases apart. The protocol used for the library was 5' RACE. Sequencing relied on an Illumina HiSeq 2500. The second PCR ran for roughly 7 to 12 cycles and used a J-beta primer mix along with a sample-barcoded 5' primer. A template-switch 5' adaptor carrying 12 random nucleotides introduced a unique molecular identifier onto each TCR beta cDNA molecule. Each sample yielded at least 3 million CDR3-containing paired-end reads. First-strand cDNA was synthesized from all RNA with the Mint cDNA synthesis kit, primed by a TRBC-specific oligonucleotide. All cDNA was treated with uracil-DNA glycosylase and then went through a first 18-cycle PCR with the universal primers M1SS and BC2_uni_R. Processing in the source paper ran as follows. For normalization, 1 million high-quality reads, each with a distinct molecular identifier, were randomly selected from each sample. Reads sharing molecular identifiers were discarded rather than binned into consensus sequences. MiTCR, run with a Q25 quality threshold and the strictest error-elimination algorithm, handled CDR3 identification, clonotype clustering and error correction. A nonparametric unseen species model with Euler transformation was used to estimate a lower bound on total TCR beta diversity. Through fastp at Q25 and MiXCR, TCRdb rebuilt clones from the public reads, retaining in-frame beta chains. CDR3 protein sequences are deduplicated, and each keeps its most common genes and DNA. These V and J calls rely on TCRdb rather than the paper's analysis. Within this sample are roughly 680,000 distinct CDR3 sequences, with about 50% of them counted one time only. Roughly 12% of the sample is held by the ten biggest clonotypes.

Donors were 35 to 40 systemically healthy Caucasian individuals from Russia aged about 6 to 100 years. Each donor gave ten milliliters of peripheral blood, collected into EDTA-treated Vacutainer tubes. PBMCs were isolated by Ficoll-Paque density-gradient centrifugation, with at least 7 million obtained per sample. Trizol reagent was used to extract total RNA from the PBMCs, yielding at least 6 micrograms per sample. For every donor, an aliquot of PBMCs went through flow cytometry to measure the percentages of naive CD45RAhigh/CD27high T cells. On this clonotype itself: The antigen this receptor binds is unknown. Base qualities are missing; no much larger clone stands one base away.

Recombination connected TRBV28 to TRBJ1-2; the D gene is possibly TRBD1, with 6 bases matching. The receptor comes from a woman of 80 years or more in good health. Sequences were obtained from blood. CDR3 sequence: CASTSPTGPTLYGYTF. In nucleotides, the sequence is TGTGCCAGCACCTCGCCGACAGGTCCGACCCTCTATGGCTACACCTTC.